The 27 T cell receptor beta chains given below trace back to one sample, sequenced in a study of T-cell memory formation after mild COVID-19. TCRdb processed the 5' RACE reads anew with MiXCR; each CDR3 protein has one entry. The table includes roughly 150,000 distinct CDR3 sequences, roughly 13% detected once. Specimen: PBMCs or a T cell subset sorted from them (not recorded which). These receptors came from a man aged 18 to 29 who had mild COVID-19 (a few samples of this study predate the infection). Cell type and time point are not known.

This rearrangement joins TRBV4-3 to TRBJ1-2; TRBD1 matches 8 bases. This CDR3 is built from 16 residues. J lost 0 bases, V lost 4 bases, and 7 bases had no gene match. CDR1 is LGHNA, CDR2 YSLEER, per germline. CDR3 in DNA: TGCGCCAGCAGCCGGGTCCAGGGGGCAACTAACTATGGCTACACCTTC. Its translation is CASSRVQGATNYGYTF.

This clonotype has only a few counts. The chain carries TRBV7-2 and TRBJ2-3; D gene uncertain. The V end was cut by 1 base, the J end by 0 bases, with 14 bases between. This CDR3 region has 17 residues. Germline loops: CDR1 SGHTA, CDR2 FQGNSA. The CDR3: CASSLVSVYTSTDTQYF. The CDR3 DNA sequence: TGTGCCAGCAGCTTAGTCTCGGTGTACACTAGCACAGATACGCAGTATTTT.

This clonotype has only a few counts. The V call is TRBV7-9, the J call TRBJ2-4; D uncertain. With 10 bases removed from V and 6 bases from J, the gap between germline ends came to 10 bases. Germline V gene lookup returns CDR1 SEHNR and CDR2 FQNEAQ (reference sequence). The CDR3 has 11 residues. Here the CDR3 reads CATADGNIQYF. The CDR3 DNA follows: TGTGCCACCGCGGATGGAAACATTCAGTACTTC.

This clonotype was seen at least ten times. The chain employs TRBV5-4 and TRBJ2-3, with 8 bases that match TRBD2. The ends lost 2 bases at V and 0 bases at J; junction bases unmatched: 17. CDR1 is SGHNT and CDR2 is YYREEE in the germline V gene (reference sequence). The CDR3 runs 20 residues. CDR3 nucleotide sequence: TGTGCCAGCAGCTTCCCAGCCTGGCAAGCGGGGGCTAAGAGCACAGATACGCAGTATTTT. Its translation is CASSFPAWQAGAKSTDTQYF.

This chain connects TRBV25-1 to TRBJ2-5; unclear D gene. The V and J ends lost 0 bases and 4 bases respectively, with 6 bases between them. CDR1 MGHDK and CDR2 SYGVNS come from the germline V gene. The CDR3 extends over 13 amino acids. The CDR3 region is CASSEYTGETQYF. The CDR3 DNA is TGTGCCAGCAGTGAATATACGGGAGAGACCCAGTACTTC.

The V gene is TRBV18, the J gene TRBJ2-1, with TRBD2 identical over 9 bases. V was pared by 3 bases and J by 7 bases, with 16 bases of the junction left unmatched. The germline gives CDR1 KGHSH, CDR2 LQKENI. The CDR3 covers 18 residues. The CDR3 reads CASSPFSSAGGLLNEQFF. CDR3 sequence (DNA): TGTGCCAGCTCACCTTTTTCCAGCGCGGGGGGGCTTTTGAATGAGCAGTTCTTC.

This clonotype has just a few counts. The chain is built from TRBV6-5 and TRBJ2-5; D possibly corresponds to TRBD1 (6 bases). Germline V gene data show CDR1 as MNHEY and CDR2 as SVGAGI. The CDR3 length is 12 residues. Trimming removed 6 bases from V and 5 bases from J, with 10 bases in between. CDR3 residues: CASRNQGETQYF. The DNA of the CDR3 is TGTGCCAGCAGAAACCAGGGGGAGACCCAGTACTTC.

The table lists this clonotype with a few counts. The chain is built from TRBV6-6 and TRBJ1-1, with D perhaps matching TRBD1 (5 bases). Germline V CDR1 and CDR2: MNHNY, SVGAGI (reference sequence). The ends were cut back, 6 bases at V and 4 bases at J, with 15 bases in the middle. The CDR3 totals 14 residues. CDR3 nucleotides: TGTGCCAGCAGACGACCAGGGTTCGGCACTGAAGCTTTCTTT. As protein: CASRRPGFGTEAFF.

This clonotype appeared a few times. Here the CDR3 reads CASSYPLDRVNQPQHF. The CDR3 bases are TGTGCCAGCAGTTACCCCTTGGACAGGGTCAATCAGCCCCAGCATTTT. This chain joins TRBV6-2 or TRBV6-3 and TRBJ1-5; 8 bases are a match to TRBD1. This CDR3 is 16 amino acids long. Per the germline V gene, CDR1 is MNHEY and CDR2 is SVGEGT. Losses at the gene ends were 2 bases for V and 3 bases for J; bases not matched to a gene: 6.

This clonotype was recorded a few times. At one boundary the junction diverges from the germline segment, which might be a read error. The V and J genes are TRBV7-7 and TRBJ2-3; 9 bases line up with TRBD1. CDR1 and CDR2 from the germline V gene are SSHAT and FNYEAQ (reference sequence). This CDR3 is 14 amino acids long. The CDR3 DNA follows: TGTGCTAGCAGCTCGGGACAGGGCGCAGATACGCAGTATTTT. This codes for CASSSGQGADTQYF.

The chain combines TRBV12-3 or TRBV12-4 with TRBJ2-7; no clear D gene. Deletions cut 4 bases from V and 4 bases from J, with 5 bases between. The CDR3 runs 11 residues. The CDR3 DNA reads TGTGCCAGCAGTTGGAAGTACGAGCAGTACTTC. Its protein product is CASSWKYEQYF.

This chain uses TRBV24-1 with TRBJ2-1; D uncertain. Germline assignment: CDR1 KGHDR and CDR2 SFDVKD. The CDR3 loop spans 14 amino acids. Trimming left V 4 bases short and J 1 base short, with 7 bases between. This CDR3 reads CATSDPTSYNEQFF. CDR3 bases: TGTGCCACCAGTGACCCCACTTCCTACAATGAGCAGTTCTTC.

This clonotype has only a few counts. J is TRBJ1-2 and V is TRBV4-1; D call uncertain. CDR1 and CDR2 from the germline V gene are MGHRA and YSYEKL. This CDR3 has 14 amino acids. Trimming took off 0 bases at V and 4 bases at J, with 9 bases between the two ends. CDR3 bases: TGCGCCAGCAGCCAAGAGCGGCTCCTCTATGGCTACACCTTC. As protein: CASSQERLLYGYTF.

This clonotype was picked up a small number of times. The chain couples TRBV7-6 to TRBJ2-2, with D maybe TRBD2 (7 bases). CDR1 and CDR2 (germline): SGHVS, FNYEAQ. Trimming removed 2 bases at V and 3 bases at J, with 16 bases between. There are 17 residues in the CDR3. The CDR3 loop reads CASSLRLRGADTGELFF. CDR3 nucleotide sequence: TGTGCCAGCAGCTTAAGGCTCCGGGGGGCGGACACCGGGGAGCTGTTTTTT. The variable domain in full, completed from reference TRBV7-6 and TRBJ2-2, reads GAGVSQSPRYKVTKRGQDVALRCDPISGHVSLYWYRQALGQGPEFLTYFNYEAQQDKSGLPNDRFSAERPEGSISTLTIQRTEQRDSAMYRCASSLRLRGADTGELFFGEGSRLTVL.

This chain joins TRBV20-1 and TRBJ2-3, with D unresolved. With 2 bases removed from V and 1 base from J, the gap between germline ends came to 7 bases. The germline V gene has CDR1 DFQATT and CDR2 SNEGSKA (reference sequence). This CDR3 is 13 amino acids long. This chain's CDR3 is CSARRQGTDTQYF. The CDR3 nucleotides read TGCAGTGCTAGAAGGCAGGGCACAGATACGCAGTATTTT.

Many counts were recorded for this clonotype. The V gene is TRBV12-5, the J gene TRBJ1-5; D unresolved. The V gene lost 2 bases and the J gene lost 0 bases, with 14 bases spanning the gap. The CDR3 extends over 17 amino acids. CDR1 LGHNT and CDR2 FRNRAP come from the germline V gene. The CDR3 loop is CASGLSLSSYSNQPQHF. CDR3 nucleotides: TGTGCTAGTGGTTTGTCCCTATCGTCCTATAGCAATCAGCCCCAGCATTTT.

The chain combines TRBV2 with TRBJ2-1, with D possibly TRBD1 on 5 matching bases. Germline CDR1 SNHLY, CDR2 FYNNEI. The V gene lost 7 bases and the J gene lost 9 bases, with 16 bases spanning the gap. This CDR3 has 13 amino acids. The CDR3, as DNA: TGTGCCAGCATCACTCGGTGGGGCGGTGAGCAGTTCTTC. Amino acid sequence: CASITRWGGEQFF. Full variable domain (remainder filled in from reference TRBV2 and TRBJ2-1): EPEVTQTPSHQVTQMGQEVILRCVPISNHLYFYWYRQILGQKVEFLVSFYNNEISEKSEIFDDQFSVERPDGSNFTLKIRSTKLEDSAMYFCASITRWGGEQFFGPGTRLTVL.

The chain couples TRBV12-3 or TRBV12-4 to TRBJ2-1, with 11 bases matching TRBD1. V lost 4 bases and J lost 7; bases outside the gene matches: 3. CDR3 length: 14 residues. The CDR3 nucleotides read TGTGCCAGCAGTTCGGGACAGGGGGGGAATGAGCAGTTCTTC. It codes for CASSSGQGGNEQFF.

V and J are TRBV4-3 and TRBJ2-3, with 7 bases that match TRBD2. The CDR3 runs to 15 residues. Trimming at V came to 0 bases and at J to 1 base, leaving 1 base not matched to a gene. The germline V gene has CDR1 LGHNA and CDR2 YSLEER. The CDR3 sequence is CASSQEAGGTDTQYF. CDR3 nucleotides: TGCGCCAGCAGCCAAGAGGCGGGGGGCACAGATACGCAGTATTTT.

This clonotype was counted a few times. This chain joins TRBV27 and TRBJ2-7; maybe TRBD1 (6 bases). Trimming took 6 bases from V and 0 from J, leaving 12 bases between them. The CDR3 consists of 14 residues. In germline, CDR1 is MNHEY, CDR2 SMNVEV (reference sequence). CDR3 in amino acids: CASRQGLGSYEQYF. As DNA, the CDR3 is TGTGCCAGCAGACAGGGTCTAGGCTCCTACGAGCAGTACTTC.

This clonotype was seen repeatedly, ten times or more. The chain combines TRBV7-2 with TRBJ2-1; D ambiguous. Trimming left V 2 bases short and J 6 bases short, with 5 bases between. Germline V CDR1 and CDR2: SGHTA, FQGNSA. The CDR3 runs to 12 residues. DNA of the CDR3: TGTGCCAGCAGCTTATCAGGCAATGAGCAGTTCTTC. Translating gives CASSLSGNEQFF.

V is TRBV5-5 and J is TRBJ1-2, with TRBD1 identical over 11 bases. Germline CDR1 and CDR2: SGHKS and YYEKEE (reference sequence). This CDR3 comprises 14 residues. Trimming at V came to 3 bases and at J to 7 bases, leaving 5 bases not matched to a gene. The CDR3 reads CASSSPGTGGGYTF. CDR3 bases: TGTGCCAGCAGCTCGCCGGGGACAGGGGGTGGCTACACCTTC.

A note on this clonotype: The junction departs from the called germline gene at one end, perhaps through a read error. CDR3: CASSPTGSFPGETQYF. DNA of the CDR3: TGTGCTAGCAGCCCAACGGGCAGCTTCCCCGGGGAGACCCAGTACTTC. V and J are TRBV7-7 and TRBJ2-5, with no clear D. This CDR3 has 16 residues. Germline CDR1 and CDR2: SSHAT and FNYEAQ (reference sequence).

This clonotype has more than one count but fewer than ten. The chain uses TRBV19 and TRBJ2-6, with 8 bases aligning to TRBD1. This CDR3 contains 17 residues. CDR1 LNHDA and CDR2 SQIVND come from the germline V gene (reference sequence). V lost 5 bases to trimming and J lost 4 bases; unmatched junction nucleotides: 10. The CDR3 DNA reads TGTGCCAGTAGTCTCAAAGTGACAGGGGCGGGGGCCAACGTCCTGACTTTC. Translated: CASSLKVTGAGANVLTF.

The chain has TRBV4-2 and TRBJ1-1; 8 nucleotides match TRBD1. V was pared by 0 bases and J by 10 bases, with 13 bases of the junction left unmatched. There are 16 residues in the CDR3. The germline V gene encodes CDR1 LGHNA and CDR2 YNFKEQ. The CDR3 DNA follows: TGTGCCAGCAGCCAAGATGAAGGGTCAGGGGGCCATCGAGCTTTCTTT. Protein sequence: CASSQDEGSGGHRAFF.

This clonotype was seen only a few times. CDR3 sequence (DNA): TGCAGCGTTGAGGGCCGGCAATCTAGAGAGACCCAGTACTTC. Translation: CSVEGRQSRETQYF. The V gene is TRBV29-1, the J gene TRBJ2-5; no firm D call. The germline gives CDR1 SQVTM, CDR2 ANQGSEA. Trimming shortened V by 3 bases and J by 4 bases, and 15 bases separated the two germline ends. The CDR3 loop spans 14 amino acids.

The V call is TRBV2, the J call TRBJ2-7; D may match TRBD1 or TRBD2 (6 bases each). The V gene lost 8 bases and the J gene lost 7 bases, with 15 bases spanning the gap. Germline V CDR1 and CDR2: SNHLY, FYNNEI. The CDR3 loop spans 12 amino acids. The CDR3 loop reads CASRSGAGEQYF. For the CDR3, the DNA is TGTGCCAGCCGGTCGGGGGCCGGAGAGCAGTACTTC.